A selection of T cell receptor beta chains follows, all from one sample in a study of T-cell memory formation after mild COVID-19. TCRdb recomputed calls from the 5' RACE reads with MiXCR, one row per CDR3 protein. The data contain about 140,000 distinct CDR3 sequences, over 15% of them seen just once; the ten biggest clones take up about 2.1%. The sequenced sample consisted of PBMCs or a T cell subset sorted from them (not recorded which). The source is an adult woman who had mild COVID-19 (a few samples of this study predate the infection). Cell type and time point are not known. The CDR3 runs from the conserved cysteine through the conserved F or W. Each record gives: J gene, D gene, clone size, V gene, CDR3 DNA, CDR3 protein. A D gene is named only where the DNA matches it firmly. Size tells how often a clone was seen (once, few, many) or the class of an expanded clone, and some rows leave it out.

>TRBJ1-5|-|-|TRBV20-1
TGCAGTGCTTCCGTCTGGGGGTCTTATAGCAATCAGCCCCAGCATTTT
CSASVWGSYSNQPQHF
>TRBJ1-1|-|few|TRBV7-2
TGTGCCAGCAGCCCTTGGACAGAAGCTTTCTTT
CASSPWTEAFF
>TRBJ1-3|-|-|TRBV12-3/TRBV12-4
TGTGCCAGCAGTTCCCGGACGGCTGGAAACAACATATATTTT
CASSSRTAGNNIYF
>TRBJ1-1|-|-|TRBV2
TGTGCCAGCCGCCCTAGGGGACCGGTGAACACTGAAGCTTTCTTT
CASRPRGPVNTEAFF
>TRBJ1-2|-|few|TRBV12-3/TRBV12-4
TGTGCCAGCAGTTTATCCAGCTATGGCTACACCTTC
CASSLSSYGYTF
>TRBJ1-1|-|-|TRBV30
TGTGCTGAAGAGGGGGGATTCGGCACTGAAGCTTTCTTT
CAEEGGFGTEAFF
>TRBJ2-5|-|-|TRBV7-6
TGTGCCAGCAGCTTAGGGACAGTCCTTTTCGAGACCCAGTACTTC
CASSLGTVLFETQYF
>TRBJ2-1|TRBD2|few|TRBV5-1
TGCGCCAGCAGGATCATGGGACTAGCGAATGAGCAGTTCTTC
CASRIMGLANEQFF
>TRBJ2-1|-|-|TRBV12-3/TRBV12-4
TGTGCCAGCAGTTTAAGTTCACTGTTCTTC
CASSLSSLFF
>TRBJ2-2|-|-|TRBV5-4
TGTGCCAGCAGGCGGGCCGGAGGGCCGCCAGGGGAGCTGTTTTTT
CASRRAGGPPGELFF
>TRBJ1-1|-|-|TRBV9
TGTGCCAGCAGCGTAGGGCCGGAGAACACTGAAGCTTTCTTT
CASSVGPENTEAFF
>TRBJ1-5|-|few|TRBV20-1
TGCAGTGCTGTGGACGGAACCAATCAGCCCCAGCATTTT
CSAVDGTNQPQHF
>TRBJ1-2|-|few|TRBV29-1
TGCAGCGTCGTCGATAGGAATAGGGGTGGCTATGGCTACACCTTC
CSVVDRNRGGYGYTF
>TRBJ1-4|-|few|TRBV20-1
TGCAGTGCCGACGATGCGGAAAAACTGTTTTTT
CSADDAEKLFF
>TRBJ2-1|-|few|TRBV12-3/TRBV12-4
TGTGCCAGCACTACCGGGTATGAGCAGTTCTTC
CASTTGYEQFF
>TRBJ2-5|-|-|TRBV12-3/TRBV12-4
TGTGCCAGCAGTTTTATTTGGGCCCTCGGGGGCACAGTAAAAAAAGAGACCCAGTACTTC
CASSFIWALGGTVKKETQYF
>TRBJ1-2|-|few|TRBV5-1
TGCGCCAGCAGCCCCCGTAACGGACATTCTAACTATGGCTACACCTTC
CASSPRNGHSNYGYTF
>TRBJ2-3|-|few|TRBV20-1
TGCAGTGCTGGAGGGACTGGCAGAGATACGCAGTATTTT
CSAGGTGRDTQYF